The subject of this entry is one TCR beta chain. The CDR3 is 13 amino acids. V was cut by 3 bases and J by 3 bases, with 8 bases left in between. Looked up from germline, CDR1 is SGHNT and CDR2 is YYREEE (reference sequence). Libraries were prepared by immunoSEQ multiplex PCR; TCRdb keeps only in-frame clonotypes and omits some of them. Among 130,000 or so clones listed, about 90% were seen once. These data originate in a study of blood T cell repertoires in COVID-19. Background on the study: Specimens from acute and convalescent COVID-19 originated in the United States, Italy and Spain.

Specimen: peripheral blood. The clonotype originates from a middle-aged man with active COVID-19. The chain recombines TRBV5-4 with TRBJ2-3, with a possible D match to TRBD1 (6 bases). The CDR3 DNA reads TGTGCCAGCAGCTCAGGACAGACAGATACGCAGTATTTT. Protein: CASSSGQTDTQYF.